This TCR beta chain derives from a study of T cells after yellow fever vaccination. One entry per CDR3 protein results from TCRdb running MiXCR on the 5' RACE reads. The sample has 99,000 or so distinct CDR3 sequences, 5.8% seen once; the top ten hold about 40%. The V gene lost 8 bases and the J gene lost 4 bases, with 11 bases spanning the gap. CDR3 size: 13 residues. Germline V gives CDR1 LNHDA, CDR2 SQIVND (reference sequence). The V call is TRBV19, the J call TRBJ1-4; TRBD1 is a possible D gene (5 bases). This receptor was identified in a man between 18 and 29 years old who received the YFV17D yellow fever vaccine. Material: CD8+ T cells sorted from PBMCs, obtained 10 days after the yellow fever booster vaccination. CDR3 sequence (DNA): TGTGCCAGTCGGGACGGACATAATGAAAAACTGTTTTTT. This translates into CASRDGHNEKLFF.